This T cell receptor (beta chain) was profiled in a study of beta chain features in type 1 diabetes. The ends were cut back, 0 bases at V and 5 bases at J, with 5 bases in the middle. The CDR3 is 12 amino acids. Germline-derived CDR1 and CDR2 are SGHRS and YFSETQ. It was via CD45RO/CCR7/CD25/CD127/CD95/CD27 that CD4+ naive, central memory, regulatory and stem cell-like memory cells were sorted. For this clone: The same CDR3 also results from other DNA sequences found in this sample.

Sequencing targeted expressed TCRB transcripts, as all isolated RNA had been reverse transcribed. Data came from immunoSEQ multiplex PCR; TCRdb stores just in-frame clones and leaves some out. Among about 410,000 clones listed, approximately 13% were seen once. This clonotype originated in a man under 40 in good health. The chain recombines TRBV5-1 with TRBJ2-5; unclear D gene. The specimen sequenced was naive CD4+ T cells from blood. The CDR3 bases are TGCGCCAGCAGCTTGGGATTGGAGACCCAGTACTTC. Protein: CASSLGLETQYF.